This T cell receptor beta chain was observed in a study of CD8+CD57+ T cells in acquired aplastic anemia. The study's findings and limits: Patients and controls shared over 25 CD8+ CDR3 sequences.

The sequenced patients had an expansion of CD8+CD57+ cells seen by flow cytometry. Every one of the patients had aplastic anemia (severe, acquired). There are many counts of this clonotype. Its target is unknown. V lost 5 bases to trimming and J lost 7 bases, with 11 bases between them. Germline assignment: CDR1 SEHNR and CDR2 FQNEAQ (reference sequence). This CDR3 contains 13 residues. According to the study, genomic DNA was the template for TCR beta VDJ and CDR3 profiling. TCRdb reprocessed the reads via MiXCR and lists one record per CDR3 protein. The sample has around 430,000 distinct CDR3 sequences, approximately 33% seen once.

The chain is built from TRBV7-9 and TRBJ2-2, with D possibly being TRBD1 (5 bases). Sample: sorted CD4+, CD8+, or CD8+CD57+ T cells (not recorded which) from PBMCs. The receptor was isolated from a human donor with aplastic anemia. The CDR3 region is CASSTRADGELFF. CDR3 coding DNA: TGTGCCAGCAGCACCAGGGCCGACGGGGAGCTGTTTTTT. The whole variable domain, filled in from reference TRBV7-9 and TRBJ2-2, reads DTGVSQNPRHKITKRGQNVTFRCDPISEHNRLYWYRQTLGQGPEFLTYFQNEAQLEKSRLLSDRFSAERPKGSFSTLEIQRTEQGDSAMYLCASSTRADGELFFGEGSRLTVL.